Described below is a single TCR beta chain sequence and its context. This clonotype was detected ten times or more. Its antigen has not been determined. No base quality information exists; no much larger clone differs at one position. The CDR3 runs 16 amino acids, cysteine and phenylalanine included. Of all the DNA, just the CDR3 is kept, 48 bases in frame from base 1. A distance of 21 bases separates the germline ends of V and J, which lose 6 bases and 4 bases respectively. Taken from the germline V gene, the CDR1 and CDR2 loops are MNHEY and SVGAGI. Using SuperScript III with primers targeting the alpha and beta constant regions, 500 ng of RNA was reverse transcribed. Separate alpha and beta chain libraries were generated by chain-specific third strand synthesis with multiplexing indices. The protocol used a single primer pair to amplify all rearrangements within a chain, which avoided primer bias, and attached molecular barcodes to each cDNA molecule. Purified cDNA was ligated with T4 RNA Ligase 1 onto a 5' RACE adapter bearing a random hexamer and the SP2 sequencing primer site. Second strand synthesis was performed with Phusion polymerase and primed from the SP2 site, and slow temperature ramps were applied to favor optimal annealing. Two random hexamer sequences, both added before amplification and joined together, made up the 12-nucleotide barcode of each molecule. A short first PCR added P5 and P7 adapter elements plus a second index, followed by an approximately 24-cycle amplification PCR with P5s and P7 primers. The libraries went through approximately 25 PCR cycles in total, were quantified on a Qubit, were sized on a Bioanalyzer, and were diluted to roughly 4 nM. Sequencing of the normalized libraries was performed on an Illumina MiSeq with 2 x 250 paired-end kits. Reverse transcription reactions were cleaned up on MinElute columns and eluted into 9.5 to 10 ul Tris-Cl. The adapter ligations were run for around 23 hours at 16 degrees C, and AMPure XP beads at a 1:1 ratio were afterwards used to clean them. In the source study's methods: A modified Decombinator processed the demultiplexed FASTQ files and output V, J, insert and barcode information. Sequences that shared a barcode but differed from the dominant sequence were treated as errors and discarded, and barcodes were clustered at Levenshtein distance 3 and counted to estimate the original cDNA molecules. The R packages ineq, vegan, igraph and RCytoscape were used for downstream analyses, with IMGT nomenclature and CDR3 definitions applied. V gene usage was computed over distinct sequences, each TCR counted once to avoid skew from clonal expansion. Unique CDR3 amino acid sequences within a donor were connected in similarity networks whenever two sequences differed by a single Levenshtein edit. Published HIV-specific CDR3s (just under 95 alpha, some 670 beta) and CMV-specific CDR3s (approximately 13 alpha, a few hundred beta) were assembled and queried against the repertoires. Random subsampling to size-matched repertoires showed patients' decreased diversity was not caused by their lower sequence numbers. TCRdb reprocessing: public reads trimmed at Q25 with fastp, clones called with MiXCR, in-frame beta chains kept. Rows are unified per CDR3 protein, each entry keeping the most common DNA and genes. Clone size and V and J calls follow TCRdb, not the original study. The sample table contains 15,000 to 20,000 distinct CDR3 sequences; only one count was recorded for under 9% of them. The top ten hold 21% of the sample.

These data belong to a study of HIV-infected patients and healthy controls (dated by TCRdb to 2014 to 2015). Background on the whole study: CD4 counts rose modestly but significantly in most of the 16 patients after three months of therapy, yet stayed below normal ranges. CD8 counts did not change consistently during early therapy, while the CD4:CD8 ratio increased slightly. After a further year of therapy, viral load was undetectable in all patients, having already become undetectable in about 75% of the 16 patients by the second bleed. Patients exhibited no overall T-cell lymphocytopenia, and total CDR3 counts per chain were not significantly different from those of controls. Whether deep TCR repertoire sequencing of small blood samples from HIV patients could capture immune perturbation and reconstitution was tested in the study.

Points the paper makes about the study in general: Size-matched repertoire data did not replicate the apparent post-therapy recovery of the Gini index in HIV-infected patients. The study cohorts differed slightly in age and sex profile, but those differences did not account for the observed differences in diversity. Only sixteen HIV-infected individuals were processed, which the authors considered a major limit on how widely the findings apply. HLA typing of donors was not performed in the study. Significantly higher mean Gini indices were seen in HIV-infected repertoires than in controls, possibly reflecting oligoclonality. More CDR3s were shared between individuals among healthy controls than among HIV+ patients, as measured by Jaccard index and by the count of highly shared sequences. The pairing of alpha and beta chains was not determined in the samples. During therapy, a significant decrease in frequency was seen for HIV-associated CDR3s, whereas no significant change was found for CMV-associated CDR3s, although most of them became more frequent. Treated samples reflected only 2 to 3 months of therapy, arguably too short to observe immune reconstitution given low adult thymic output. Rare events from HIV-infected data received too much weight under size-matching, and comparisons were complicated by unequal numbers of distinct sequences between patients and controls. The use of whole blood limited sequencing depth and precluded separation of the dynamics of distinct T-cell subpopulations. Significantly different mean usage between HIV-infected patients and controls was observed for eight alpha and eight beta V genes. Alpha-chain CDR3s from MAIT cells occurred at high frequency in healthy controls but were severely depleted in HIV+ repertoires. Roughly threefold more distinct CDR3s and higher Shannon diversity were observed in healthy control repertoires than in untreated HIV+ repertoires.

After antiretroviral therapy began, follow-up blood was collected from HIV-infected patients roughly three months, about 14 weeks, later. Since whole blood was used without any cell fractionation, the repertoire reflected all peripheral T cells in unsorted form. For RNA extraction, about 2.3 ml of peripheral blood was collected into Tempus tubes. Enrollment excluded patients who had febrile or AIDS-related illness, tumors, hepatitis B or C coinfection, immunomodulatory therapy, recent vaccination or treatment interruptions. The TURBO-DNase kit was used to remove leftover genomic DNA, and GLOBINclear was used to deplete globin mRNA.

The chain is assembled from TRBV6-5 and TRBJ1-2; the D gene is perhaps TRBD1, from 6 matching bases. The starting material was blood, obtained during antiretroviral therapy. The clonotype comes from an adult with HIV infection. The CDR3 here reads CASRCDGQQLGYGYTF. The bases read TGTGCCAGCAGGTGCGATGGACAGCAGCTAGGCTATGGCTACACCTTC.